The TCR beta chain under discussion was sequenced for a study of OX40 agonist ivuxolimab in advanced cancers. CDR3 length: 16 residues. Germline V gives CDR1 SGHTA, CDR2 FQGNSA. Between the trimmed V and J ends, which lost 5 bases and 0 bases, there was a span of 15 bases. Clones were read by immunoSEQ multiplex PCR, and TCRdb kept only the in-frame ones, dropping some. The table includes some 68,000 clones, 85% to 90% detected once. Material: CD4+ or CD8+ T cells sorted from blood, obtained in a trial of the OX40 agonist ivuxolimab. The rearrangement uses TRBV7-2 and TRBJ2-3; tentative D call: TRBD2 (7 bases). This clonotype originated in an adult with an advanced solid tumor such as melanoma, head and neck, liver or kidney cancer. The CDR3 loop is CASSPGGLASTDTQYF. In nucleotides, the CDR3 is TGTGCCAGCAGCCCCGGGGGGCTAGCGAGCACAGATACGCAGTATTTT.